Shown below are 19 T cell receptor beta chains from a single sample sequenced in a study of OX40 agonist ivuxolimab in advanced cancers. Method: immunoSEQ multiplex PCR; TCRdb's copy keeps in-frame clones and lacks some. The sample lists about 35,000 clones; 84% were seen once. The specimen comprised CD4+ or CD8+ T cells sorted from blood, sampled in a trial of the OX40 agonist ivuxolimab. The origin of the receptors is an adult with an advanced solid tumor such as melanoma, head and neck, liver or kidney cancer.

The V call is TRBV29-1, the J call TRBJ1-1; no definite D call. The ends were cut back, 5 bases at V and 3 bases at J, with 16 bases in the middle. CDR3 length: 14 residues. Germline lookup yields CDR1 SQVTM and CDR2 ANQGSEA. The CDR3 is CSVPSRGGYTEAFF. CDR3 DNA: TGCAGCGTTCCTAGCCGAGGTGGGTACACTGAAGCTTTCTTT.

The genes are TRBV27 and TRBJ2-3, with a weak D call TRBD2 (6 bases). Germline V lookup: CDR1 MNHEY, CDR2 SMNVEV (reference sequence). V was cut by 4 bases and J by 0 bases, with 14 bases left in between. CDR3 length: 16 residues. CDR3 amino acids: CASSSSGLSSTDTQYF. Written as DNA, the CDR3 is TGTGCCAGCAGTTCGTCGGGACTTTCTAGCACAGATACGCAGTATTTT.

This clone occurred once. The chain has TRBV7-8 and TRBJ1-2; D may be TRBD1 (5 bases). The CDR3 runs 14 residues. V lost 2 bases to trimming and J lost 7 bases, with 14 bases between them. Germline assignment: CDR1 SGHVS and CDR2 FQNEAQ. DNA for the CDR3: TGTGCCAGCAGCTTATCTGGGGGAGCAGGTGGCTACACCTTC. Protein sequence: CASSLSGGAGGYTF.

The chain has TRBV7-9 and TRBJ2-7; 9 bases are shared with TRBD1. CDR1 and CDR2 (germline): SEHNR, FQNEAQ (reference sequence). The CDR3 contains 16 residues. V shed 5 bases and J 6 bases; nucleotides not matched to a gene: 14. The CDR3 DNA reads TGTGCCAGCAGCAGACCCCCGGGACAGGGCGTCGGCGAGCAGTACTTC. It codes for CASSRPPGQGVGEQYF.

This rearrangement joins TRBV30 to TRBJ1-2, with D possibly TRBD1 on 6 matching bases. V was shortened by 3 bases and J by 3 bases, with 14 bases between the two germline ends. This CDR3 has 14 amino acids. Germline loops: CDR1 GTSNPN, CDR2 SVGIG (reference sequence). The CDR3 is CAWRSGGQYYGYTF. The CDR3 region has the DNA TGTGCCTGGAGATCGGGAGGACAGTACTATGGCTACACCTTC.

This CDR3 is CASSLGVQGRTDTQYF. The CDR3 DNA sequence: TGTGCCAGCAGCTTAGGGGTGCAGGGGAGGACAGATACGCAGTATTTT. This chain connects TRBV7-9 to TRBJ2-3, with D tentatively TRBD1 or TRBD2 (6 bases each). Trimming removed 1 base at V and 3 bases at J, with 14 bases between. Per germline, CDR1 SEHNR and CDR2 FQNEAQ (reference sequence). The CDR3 extends over 16 amino acids. The variable domain in full, with the rest retrieved from reference TRBV7-9 and TRBJ2-3, is DTGVSQNPRHKITKRGQNVTFRCDPISEHNRLYWYRQTLGQGPEFLTYFQNEAQLEKSRLLSDRFSAERPKGSFSTLEIQRTEQGDSAMYLCASSLGVQGRTDTQYFGPGTRLTVL.

The chain employs TRBV5-1 and TRBJ1-4; the match to TRBD1 covers 8 bases. CDR1 and CDR2 (germline): SGHRS, YFSETQ. The trim removed 1 base at V and 4 bases at J, leaving 6 bases unmatched. The CDR3 loop spans 16 amino acids. CDR3 amino acids: CASSLSTGQVNEKLFF. The CDR3 nucleotides are TGCGCCAGCAGCTTGTCCACGGGACAGGTTAATGAAAAACTGTTTTTT.

This chain uses TRBV5-1 with TRBJ1-1; 7 positions match TRBD1. Trimming removed 0 bases from V and 4 bases from J; junction bases left unmatched: 9. The germline gives CDR1 SGHRS, CDR2 YFSETQ. This CDR3 has 16 residues. The CDR3 DNA follows: TGCGCCAGCAGCTTGGCCGTGGACAGGCGGATCACTGAAGCTTTCTTT. Encoded protein: CASSLAVDRRITEAFF.

This rearrangement joins TRBV4-2 to TRBJ1-4; 8 bases are shared with TRBD1. The CDR3 length is 16 residues. V trimming: 0 bases; J trimming: 7 bases; junction bases outside the gene matches: 7. In germline, CDR1 is LGHNA, CDR2 YNFKEQ. CDR3 DNA sequence: TGTGCCAGCAGCCAAGATCAGGGGGCGACGGGTGAAAAACTGTTTTTT. This codes for CASSQDQGATGEKLFF.

The J gene is TRBJ2-7, the V gene TRBV12-5, with a weak D call TRBD2 (5 bases). Trimming shortened V by 0 bases and J by 6 bases, and 6 bases separated the two germline ends. Germline V gene data show CDR1 as LGHNT and CDR2 as FRNRAP. The CDR3 is 12 residues long. Here the CDR3 DNA reads TGTGCTAGTGGTTTGGTCGGAGGCGAGCAGTACTTC. Protein: CASGLVGGEQYF.

CDR3 bases: TGCGCCAGCAGCTTGGTGGGACAGACTAATGAAAAACTGTTTTTT. This gives the protein CASSLVGQTNEKLFF. The chain recombines TRBV5-1 with TRBJ1-4; 7 bases match TRBD1. Per the germline V gene, CDR1 is SGHRS and CDR2 is YFSETQ. Germline trimming cut 0 bases from V and 2 bases from J; bases unmatched to any gene: 1. This CDR3 has 15 residues.

This clone appeared once. The gene calls are TRBV28 and TRBJ2-5, with D possibly TRBD2 on 6 matching bases. Germline V gene sequence: CDR1 MDHEN, CDR2 SYDVKM. V dropped 3 bases and J dropped 5 bases, with 16 bases sitting between them. This CDR3 spans 15 amino acids. CDR3 in DNA: TGTGCCAGCAGTTTTCAACAACCCCGGGGGGAGACCCAGTACTTC. Residues: CASSFQQPRGETQYF.

This clone turned up a few times. This rearrangement joins TRBV5-1 to TRBJ1-4, with D tentatively TRBD1 (6 bases). The germline gives CDR1 SGHRS, CDR2 YFSETQ. The CDR3 runs 13 residues. V was clipped by 9 bases and J by 5 bases, with 14 bases between them. The CDR3 region is CATSQGPNEKLFF. CDR3 coding DNA: TGCGCCACCTCACAGGGACCCAATGAAAAACTGTTTTTT.

The chain is built from TRBV5-1 and TRBJ2-3, with 7 bases that match TRBD1. V dropped 5 bases and J dropped 1; count of bases not matched to a gene: 7. The CDR3 is made up of 15 amino acids. CDR1 is SGHRS and CDR2 is YFSETQ in the germline V gene. CDR3 DNA sequence: TGCGCCAGCAGTTCCGACAGGGTGGGCACAGATACGCAGTATTTT. Translated: CASSSDRVGTDTQYF.

The J gene is TRBJ2-3, the V gene TRBV20-1; D gene uncertain. The V and J ends lost 3 bases and 6 bases respectively, with 4 bases between them. Germline lookup yields CDR1 DFQATT and CDR2 SNEGSKA (reference sequence). The CDR3 is 10 amino acids. The chain's CDR3 is CSASRDTQYF. CDR3 DNA sequence: TGCAGTGCTAGTCGGGATACGCAGTATTTT.

The chain employs TRBV5-1 and TRBJ2-3, with 8 nucleotides matching TRBD2. This CDR3 is 16 amino acids long. CDR1 and CDR2 (germline): SGHRS, YFSETQ. The ends lost 4 bases at V and 5 bases at J; junction bases unmatched: 12. CDR3 residues: CASSATGTSVGDTQYF. DNA for the CDR3: TGCGCCAGCAGCGCAACCGGGACTAGTGTCGGAGATACGCAGTATTTT.

This chain uses TRBV18 with TRBJ2-1, with 15 bases matching TRBD2. Germline V gene lookup returns CDR1 KGHSH and CDR2 LQKENI. V dropped 4 bases and J dropped 4; count of bases not matched to a gene: 2. The CDR3 contains 16 residues. The CDR3 here is CASSRGTSGGYNEQFF. CDR3 nucleotides: TGTGCCAGCTCACGCGGGACTAGCGGGGGGTACAATGAGCAGTTCTTC.

About this clone: This same CDR3 is encoded by further DNA sequences in the sample. The V gene is TRBV18, the J gene TRBJ1-5; no clear D gene. The CDR3 length is 13 residues. The germline gives CDR1 KGHSH, CDR2 LQKENI. V lost 3 bases and J lost 5, with 8 bases in between. DNA of the CDR3: TGTGCCAGCTCACCGGGCCGTGATCAGCCCCAGCATTTT. Its translation is CASSPGRDQPQHF. Together with reference TRBV18 and TRBJ1-5, the CDR3 gives the full variable domain: NAGVMQNPRHLVRRRGQEARLRCSPMKGHSHVYWYRQLPEEGLKFMVYLQKENIIDESGMPKERFSAEFPKEGPSILRIQQVVRGDSAAYFCASSPGRDQPQHFGDGTRLSIL.

The chain couples TRBV21-1 to TRBJ2-3; TRBD1, the D gene given by the table, was not confirmed from the DNA. TRBV21-1 is labeled a pseudogene. This CDR3 region has 15 residues. The CDR3: CASSCGTEATDTQYF. As DNA, the CDR3 is TGTGCCAGCAGCTGCGGGACAGAAGCCACAGATACGCAGTATTTT.